The rows below give T cell receptor beta chains drawn from one sample of a study of T-cell memory formation after mild COVID-19. TCRdb re-called the 5' RACE reads through MiXCR, storing one row per CDR3 protein. Found here are about 560,000 distinct CDR3 sequences, 17% of them singletons; the top ten hold around 8.1%. The sequencing sample was made of PBMCs or a T cell subset sorted from them (not recorded which). These receptors were obtained from an adult woman who had mild COVID-19 (a few samples of this study predate the infection). Cell type and time point are not known. CDR3s include the opening cysteine and the closing phenylalanine or tryptophan. A D gene is named only where the DNA matches it firmly. The size of a clone is reported for some rows only, either as once, few or many, or as a class for expanded clones.

size: many; V: TRBV30; J: TRBJ2-7; D: TRBD2; CDR3: CAWTPSGLAGAYEQYF; DNA: TGTGCCTGGACGCCCAGCGGACTAGCGGGGGCCTACGAGCAGTACTTC
size: few; V: TRBV24-1; J: TRBJ2-1; D: -; CDR3: CATSDLRMANEQFF; DNA: TGTGCCACCAGTGATTTAAGAATGGCGAATGAGCAGTTCTTC
size: few; V: TRBV6-1; J: TRBJ2-1; D: -; CDR3: CASSEFGQGAPVAIF; DNA: -
size: few; V: TRBV5-1; J: TRBJ2-5; D: TRBD2; CDR3: CASSPAGGGGETQYF; DNA: TGCGCCAGCAGCCCCGCAGGCGGGGGAGGAGAGACCCAGTACTTC
size: -; V: TRBV7-9; J: TRBJ1-2; D: -; CDR3: CASSLGYYGYTF; DNA: TGTGCCAGCAGCTTAGGGTACTATGGCTACACCTTC
size: -; V: TRBV29-1; J: TRBJ1-1; D: -; CDR3: CSGAGTYNTEAFF; DNA: TGCAGCGGCGCCGGGACATATAACACTGAAGCTTTCTTT
size: few; V: TRBV7-9; J: TRBJ2-1; D: TRBD2; CDR3: CASSFELAGNNEQFF; DNA: TGTGCCAGCAGCTTTGAACTAGCGGGGAACAATGAGCAGTTCTTC
size: -; V: TRBV30; J: TRBJ2-7; D: -; CDR3: CARSRVGGGEQYF; DNA: TGTGCGAGGAGTAGAGTGGGAGGGGGCGAGCAGTACTTC
size: -; V: TRBV24-1; J: TRBJ2-3; D: TRBD2; CDR3: CATSDRTRRTDTQYF; DNA: TGTGCCACCAGTGACCGGACTAGACGCACAGATACGCAGTATTTT
size: few; V: TRBV12-3/TRBV12-4; J: TRBJ1-3; D: -; CDR3: CASKKAEHSGNTIYF; DNA: TGTGCCAGCAAGAAGGCCGAGCACTCTGGAAACACCATATATTTT
size: few; V: TRBV9; J: TRBJ2-3; D: TRBD2; CDR3: CASSVVERGAAYTQYF; DNA: TGTGCCAGCAGCGTAGTTGAGCGGGGGGCGGCGTATACGCAGTATTTT
size: -; V: TRBV30; J: TRBJ2-6; D: -; CDR3: CAWRTTAGANVLTF; DNA: TGTGCCTGGAGAACAACGGCTGGGGCCAACGTCCTGACTTTC
size: -; V: TRBV6-1; J: TRBJ2-7; D: TRBD1; CDR3: CASFNRGINYEQYF; DNA: TGTGCCAGTTTCAACAGGGGGATAAACTACGAGCAGTACTTC
size: -; V: TRBV6-6; J: TRBJ2-1; D: TRBD2; CDR3: CASTRTSGRDPQNEQFF; DNA: TGTGCCAGCACCCGGACTAGCGGGAGGGACCCCCAGAATGAGCAGTTCTTC
size: few; V: TRBV29-1; J: TRBJ2-1; D: TRBD2; CDR3: CSTTGTSGRKDASSYNEQFF; DNA: TGCAGCACTACAGGGACTAGCGGGAGGAAAGATGCGAGCTCCTACAATGAGCAGTTCTTC
size: few; V: TRBV29-1; J: TRBJ1-2; D: -; CDR3: CSVDVGYTF; DNA: TGCAGCGTTGACGTTGGCTACACCTTC
size: many; V: TRBV5-1; J: TRBJ2-5; D: -; CDR3: CASSPPRAGFSQETQYF; DNA: TGCGCCAGCAGCCCCCCCCGCGCGGGGTTTAGCCAAGAGACCCAGTACTTC
size: -; V: TRBV5-1; J: TRBJ1-4; D: -; CDR3: CASRIGTSNEKLFF; DNA: TGCGCCAGCAGGATCGGGACGTCGAATGAAAAACTGTTTTTT
size: many; V: TRBV12-3/TRBV12-4; J: TRBJ1-5; D: -; CDR3: CASSPGVYQPQHF; DNA: TGTGCCAGCAGCCCAGGGGTTTATCAGCCCCAGCATTTT
size: -; V: TRBV4-1; J: TRBJ2-7; D: TRBD1; CDR3: CASSQPSGTGVYEQYF; DNA: TGCGCCAGCAGCCAACCATCCGGGACAGGGGTCTACGAGCAGTACTTC
size: -; V: TRBV20-1; J: TRBJ2-1; D: -; CDR3: CSASRGAGQFF; DNA: TGCAGTGCTAGTCGGGGGGCGGGGCAGTTCTTC
size: -; V: TRBV14; J: TRBJ1-2; D: -; CDR3: CASSQEVYAGYTF; DNA: TGTGCCAGCAGCCAAGAAGTCTACGCTGGCTACACCTTC
size: -; V: TRBV7-2; J: TRBJ1-5; D: TRBD1; CDR3: CASSFGQGAQPQHF; DNA: TGTGCCAGCAGCTTCGGACAGGGGGCCCAGCCCCAGCATTTT
size: few; V: TRBV5-4; J: TRBJ2-7; D: TRBD2; CDR3: CASSGSGSDEQYF; DNA: TGTGCCAGCAGCGGTAGCGGGAGCGACGAGCAGTACTTC
size: few; V: TRBV9; J: TRBJ2-3; D: -; CDR3: CASSVVGQMATDTQYF; DNA: TGTGCCAGCAGCGTAGTTGGACAGATGGCCACAGATACGCAGTATTTT
size: few; V: TRBV5-6; J: TRBJ2-4; D: TRBD2; CDR3: CASSLRDYPLLVAKNIQYF; DNA: TGTGCCAGCAGCTTGCGGGACTATCCCCTATTGGTAGCCAAAAACATTCAGTACTTC
size: -; V: TRBV29-1; J: TRBJ1-1; D: -; CDR3: CSVTRDPGENTEAFF; DNA: TGCAGCGTTACCCGGGACCCCGGAGAGAACACTGAAGCTTTCTTT
size: few; V: TRBV20-1; J: TRBJ2-1; D: TRBD2; CDR3: CSARSQREVNEQFF; DNA: TGCAGTGCTAGATCCCAGCGGGAGGTGAATGAGCAGTTCTTC
size: few; V: TRBV5-6; J: TRBJ2-2; D: -; CDR3: CASSLVTGPTGELFF; DNA: TGTGCCAGCAGCTTGGTTACAGGGCCAACCGGGGAGCTGTTTTTT
size: -; V: TRBV29-1; J: TRBJ2-7; D: -; CDR3: CSVEERQGLSYEQYF; DNA: TGCAGCGTTGAAGAGAGGCAGGGCCTGTCCTACGAGCAGTACTTC
size: -; V: TRBV5-4; J: TRBJ1-3; D: -; CDR3: CASSLWPSSGNTIYF; DNA: TGTGCCAGCAGCCTGTGGCCCAGCTCTGGAAACACCATATATTTT
size: few; V: TRBV12-3/TRBV12-4; J: TRBJ2-3; D: TRBD2; CDR3: CASSPGAGGVTQYF; DNA: TGTGCCAGCAGCCCCGGGGCGGGAGGGGTTACGCAGTATTTT
size: -; V: TRBV25-1; J: TRBJ2-7; D: TRBD1; CDR3: CASSGSRGRAWYEQYF; DNA: TGTGCCAGCAGTGGATCTAGGGGGCGCGCGTGGTACGAGCAGTACTTC
size: -; V: TRBV9; J: TRBJ2-3; D: -; CDR3: CASSPPRGRGTDTQYF; DNA: TGTGCCAGCAGCCCTCCCCGGGGCAGGGGAACAGATACGCAGTATTTT
size: once; V: TRBV10-2; J: TRBJ2-7; D: -; CDR3: CASRGGTSQLLGSYEQYF; DNA: TGCGCCAGCAGAGGAGGGACATCCCAACTCCTGGGCTCCTACGAGCAGTACTTC
size: many; V: TRBV11-2; J: TRBJ2-2; D: -; CDR3: CASSLTGANTGELFF; DNA: TGTGCCAGCAGCTTAACTGGGGCGAACACCGGGGAGCTGTTTTTT
size: many; V: TRBV4-1; J: TRBJ2-5; D: -; CDR3: CASSQGVRETQYF; DNA: TGTGCCAGCAGCCAAGGGGTCCGGGAGACCCAGTACTTC
size: -; V: TRBV6-5; J: TRBJ1-2; D: -; CDR3: CASSDVSTPYGYTF; DNA: TGTGCCAGCAGCGATGTTTCGACCCCTTATGGCTACACCTTC
size: -; V: TRBV6-9; J: TRBJ2-7; D: -; CDR3: CASRYLPPHEQYF; DNA: TGTGCCAGCAGATACCTCCCCCCGCACGAGCAGTACTTC
size: -; V: TRBV9; J: TRBJ2-5; D: TRBD1; CDR3: CASSQGTGKETQYF; DNA: TGTGCCAGCAGCCAAGGGACAGGGAAGGAGACCCAGTACTTC
size: few; V: TRBV23-1; J: TRBJ2-2; D: -; CDR3: CASSQYQDNTGELFF; DNA: TGCGCCAGCAGTCAATACCAGGATAACACCGGGGAGCTGTTTTTT
size: few; V: TRBV28; J: TRBJ2-1; D: -; CDR3: CASTKRRASYNEQFF; DNA: TGTGCCAGCACGAAGCGAAGGGCTTCCTACAATGAGCAGTTCTTC
size: -; V: TRBV5-4; J: TRBJ2-4; D: TRBD1; CDR3: CASSSGQGLAKNIQYF; DNA: TGTGCCAGCAGCTCCGGACAGGGATTAGCCAAAAACATTCAGTACTTC
size: -; V: TRBV11-2; J: TRBJ2-3; D: -; CDR3: CASSLGQRPSTDTQYF; DNA: TGTGCCAGCAGCTTAGGACAGCGGCCTAGCACAGATACGCAGTATTTT
size: -; V: TRBV20-1; J: TRBJ2-3; D: -; CDR3: CSARTGTSSTDTQYF; DNA: TGCAGTGCTAGGACGGGTACTAGCTCAACAGATACGCAGTATTTT
size: many; V: TRBV4-1; J: TRBJ2-3; D: TRBD2; CDR3: CASSQEGLAGPADTQYF; DNA: TGCGCCAGCAGCCAAGAGGGACTAGCGGGGCCGGCGGATACGCAGTATTTT
size: -; V: TRBV20-1; J: TRBJ2-1; D: -; CDR3: CSAASRSNEQFF; DNA: TGCAGTGCGGCTAGTCGGTCCAATGAGCAGTTCTTC
size: many; V: TRBV7-6; J: TRBJ2-3; D: TRBD1; CDR3: CASSLVSRGQSDTQYF; DNA: TGTGCCAGCAGCTTAGTGTCCAGGGGGCAATCAGATACGCAGTATTTT
size: few; V: TRBV25-1; J: TRBJ2-5; D: TRBD1; CDR3: CASSAMKGQLQETQYF; DNA: TGTGCCAGCAGTGCGATGAAGGGACAGCTTCAAGAGACCCAGTACTTC
size: -; V: TRBV19; J: TRBJ2-7; D: -; CDR3: CASSPSGRYEQYF; DNA: TGTGCCAGTAGTCCCTCCGGCAGGTACGAGCAGTACTTC
size: many; V: TRBV5-1; J: TRBJ2-7; D: TRBD2; CDR3: CASSRGLAGANVGEQYF; DNA: TGCGCCAGCAGCCGCGGACTAGCGGGAGCTAACGTCGGGGAGCAGTACTTC
size: -; V: TRBV7-9; J: TRBJ2-5; D: -; CDR3: CASRPTGTNQQETQYF; DNA: TGTGCCAGCAGGCCGACCGGGACAAACCAACAAGAGACCCAGTACTTC
size: few; V: TRBV30; J: TRBJ2-7; D: -; CDR3: CAWGRAHYEQYF; DNA: TGTGCCTGGGGAAGGGCCCACTACGAGCAGTACTTC
size: few; V: TRBV3-1; J: TRBJ1-1; D: -; CDR3: CASSTLRLYPNTEAFF; DNA: TGTGCCAGCTCTACTTTAAGGTTGTACCCGAACACTGAAGCTTTCTTT
size: many; V: TRBV7-3; J: TRBJ2-2; D: -; CDR3: CASSPTPSGGNTGELFF; DNA: TGTGCCAGCAGCCCCACGCCCTCTGGAGGGAACACCGGGGAGCTGTTTTTT
size: few; V: TRBV5-1; J: TRBJ1-2; D: -; CDR3: CASSQGTSYGYTF; DNA: TGCGCCAGCAGCCAAGGGACAAGCTATGGCTACACCTTC
size: -; V: TRBV29-1; J: TRBJ1-3; D: -; CDR3: CSAGGGGNTIYF; DNA: TGCAGCGCTGGTGGAGGGGGAAACACCATATATTTT
size: -; V: TRBV20-1; J: TRBJ2-7; D: -; CDR3: CSARTWSGFTSYEQYF; DNA: TGCAGTGCTCGTACCTGGTCGGGGTTCACTTCCTACGAGCAGTACTTC
size: few; V: TRBV10-3; J: TRBJ2-3; D: -; CDR3: CAISFGVTESDTQYF; DNA: TGTGCCATCAGTTTCGGGGTTACGGAATCAGATACGCAGTATTTT